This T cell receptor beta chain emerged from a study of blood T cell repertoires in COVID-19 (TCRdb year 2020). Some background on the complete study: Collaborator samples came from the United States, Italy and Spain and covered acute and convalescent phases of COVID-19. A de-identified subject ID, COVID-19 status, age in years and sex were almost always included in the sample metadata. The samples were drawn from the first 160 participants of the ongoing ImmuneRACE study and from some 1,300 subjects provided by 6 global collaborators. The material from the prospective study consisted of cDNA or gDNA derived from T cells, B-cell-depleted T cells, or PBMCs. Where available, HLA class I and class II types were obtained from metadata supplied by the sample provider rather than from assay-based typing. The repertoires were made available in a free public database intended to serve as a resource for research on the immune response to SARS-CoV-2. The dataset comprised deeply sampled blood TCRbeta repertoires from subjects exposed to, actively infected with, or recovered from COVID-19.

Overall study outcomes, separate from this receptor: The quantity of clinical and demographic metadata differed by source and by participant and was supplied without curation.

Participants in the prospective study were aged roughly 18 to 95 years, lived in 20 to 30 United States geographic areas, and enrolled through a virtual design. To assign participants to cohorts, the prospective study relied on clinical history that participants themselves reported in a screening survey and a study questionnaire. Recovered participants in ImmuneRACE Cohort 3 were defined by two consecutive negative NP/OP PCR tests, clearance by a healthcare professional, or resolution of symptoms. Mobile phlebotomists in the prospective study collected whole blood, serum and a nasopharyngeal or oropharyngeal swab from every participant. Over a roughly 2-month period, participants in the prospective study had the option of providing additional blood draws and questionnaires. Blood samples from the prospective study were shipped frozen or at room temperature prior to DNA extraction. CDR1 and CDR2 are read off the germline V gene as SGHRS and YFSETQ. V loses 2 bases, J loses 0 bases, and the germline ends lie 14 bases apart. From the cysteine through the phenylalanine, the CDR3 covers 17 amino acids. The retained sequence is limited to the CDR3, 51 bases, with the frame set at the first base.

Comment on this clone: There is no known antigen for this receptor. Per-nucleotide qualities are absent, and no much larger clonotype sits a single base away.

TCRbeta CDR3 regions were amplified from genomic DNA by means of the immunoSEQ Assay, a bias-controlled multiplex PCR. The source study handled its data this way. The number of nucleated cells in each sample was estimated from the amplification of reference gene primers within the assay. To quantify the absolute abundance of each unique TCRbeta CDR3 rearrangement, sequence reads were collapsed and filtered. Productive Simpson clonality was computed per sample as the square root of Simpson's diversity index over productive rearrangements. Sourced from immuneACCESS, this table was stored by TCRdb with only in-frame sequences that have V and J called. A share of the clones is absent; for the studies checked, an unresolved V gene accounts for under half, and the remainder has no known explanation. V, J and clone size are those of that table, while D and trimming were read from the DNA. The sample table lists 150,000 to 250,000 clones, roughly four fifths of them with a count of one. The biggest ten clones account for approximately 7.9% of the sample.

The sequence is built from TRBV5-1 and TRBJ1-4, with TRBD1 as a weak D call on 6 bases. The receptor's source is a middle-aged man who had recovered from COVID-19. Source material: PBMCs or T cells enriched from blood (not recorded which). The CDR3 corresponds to CASSFSWTATTNEKLFF. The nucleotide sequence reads TGCGCCAGCAGCTTCAGTTGGACAGCGACAACTAATGAAAAACTGTTTTTT.